These 6 T cell receptor beta chains were sequenced from one sample in a study of blood T cell repertoires in COVID-19. Profiling relied on immunoSEQ multiplex PCR, and the TCRdb table lists in-frame clones only, not all of them. The sample carries about 260,000 clones, 85% recorded once. The source material was peripheral blood. The receptor source for this set is a human donor in a cohort sampled during active COVID-19.

The gene calls are TRBV27 and TRBJ1-1; no firm D call. Germline V CDR1 and CDR2: MNHEY, SMNVEV (reference sequence). CDR3 size: 14 residues. V was trimmed by 6 bases and J by 0 bases, leaving 11 bases between them. The CDR3 DNA reads TGTGCCAGCAGGACCGAGGGCCTGAACACTGAAGCTTTCTTT. Amino acids: CASRTEGLNTEAFF.

V gene TRBV9 combines with J gene TRBJ2-1; the D gene is possibly TRBD2 (5 bases). Deletions cut 3 bases from V and 7 bases from J, with 17 bases between. The CDR3 is made up of 15 amino acids. Germline values: CDR1 SGDLS, CDR2 YYNGEE. In nucleotides, the CDR3 is TGTGCCAGCAGCGCCCAAGCGGACGGGTCAAATGAGCAGTTCTTC. It codes for CASSAQADGSNEQFF.

This clone appeared a single time. V gene TRBV7-9 combines with J gene TRBJ2-7; a weak D match, TRBD1 (5 bases). Germline loops: CDR1 SEHNR, CDR2 FQNEAQ (reference sequence). There are 13 residues in the CDR3. V was cut by 6 bases and J by 6 bases, with 15 bases left in between. The CDR3 loop is CASSSDSFSEQYF. CDR3 in DNA: TGTGCCAGCAGTTCCGACAGTTTCTCCGAGCAGTACTTC. Variable domain in full (rest from reference TRBV7-9 and TRBJ2-7): DTGVSQNPRHKITKRGQNVTFRCDPISEHNRLYWYRQTLGQGPEFLTYFQNEAQLEKSRLLSDRFSAERPKGSFSTLEIQRTEQGDSAMYLCASSSDSFSEQYFGPGTRLTVT.

The rearrangement links TRBV27 to TRBJ2-1, with a possible D match to TRBD2 (5 bases). This CDR3 spans 18 amino acids. The V end lost 5 bases, the J end lost 6 bases, and 26 bases lay between the germline ends. Germline CDR1 reads MNHEY; CDR2 reads SMNVEV (reference sequence). CDR3 in amino acids: CASSPFFVVGGSGNEQFF. For the CDR3, the DNA is TGTGCCAGCAGTCCATTTTTCGTTGTGGGCGGGTCGGGCAATGAGCAGTTCTTC.

The V gene is TRBV18, the J gene TRBJ1-2; D not resolved. This CDR3 is 13 amino acids long. Trimming removed 2 bases at V and 8 bases at J, with 12 bases between. Germline V gene sequence: CDR1 KGHSH, CDR2 LQKENI. The CDR3 loop reads CASSPTAGRGYTF. In DNA form, the CDR3 reads TGTGCCAGCTCACCAACCGCAGGTCGGGGCTACACCTTC.

The chain combines TRBV19 with TRBJ1-1; 7 nucleotides agree with TRBD1. This CDR3 has 14 amino acids. V was pared by 4 bases and J by 0 bases, with 2 bases of the junction left unmatched. Germline CDR1 reads LNHDA; CDR2 reads SQIVND (reference sequence). Here the CDR3 DNA reads TGTGCCAGTAGTAAGGGGGCGATGAACACTGAAGCTTTCTTT. It translates to CASSKGAMNTEAFF.